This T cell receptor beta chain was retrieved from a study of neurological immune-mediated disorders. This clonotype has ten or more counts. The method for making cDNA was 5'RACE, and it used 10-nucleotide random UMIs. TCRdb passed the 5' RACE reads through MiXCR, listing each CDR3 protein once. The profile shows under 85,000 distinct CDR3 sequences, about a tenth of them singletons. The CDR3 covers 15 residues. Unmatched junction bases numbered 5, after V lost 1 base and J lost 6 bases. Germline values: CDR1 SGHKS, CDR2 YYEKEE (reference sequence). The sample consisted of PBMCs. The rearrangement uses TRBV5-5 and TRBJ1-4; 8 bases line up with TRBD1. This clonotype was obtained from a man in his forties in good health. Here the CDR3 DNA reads TGTGCCAGCAGCTTGCAAGGGACAGGTTATGAAAAACTGTTTTTT. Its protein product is CASSLQGTGYEKLFF. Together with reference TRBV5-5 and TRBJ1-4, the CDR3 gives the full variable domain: DAGVTQSPTHLIKTRGQQVTLRCSPISGHKSVSWYQQVLGQGPQFIFQYYEKEERGRGNFPDRFSARQFPNYSSELNVNALLLGDSALYLCASSLQGTGYEKLFFGSGTQLSVL.